This TCR beta chain comes out of a study of blood T cell repertoires in COVID-19 (TCRdb year 2020). For context, the study as a whole: Samples covering the acute and convalescent phases of COVID-19 were provided by collaborators in the United States, Italy and Spain. The material from the prospective study consisted of cDNA or gDNA derived from T cells, B-cell-depleted T cells, or PBMCs. The sample metadata nearly always contained a de-identified subject ID, COVID-19 status, age in years and sex. Samples were obtained from the ongoing ImmuneRACE study (first 160 participants) and from 950 to 1,500 subjects provided by 6 global collaborators. The repertoires were made available in a free public database intended to serve as a resource for research on the immune response to SARS-CoV-2. The dataset comprised deeply sampled blood TCRbeta repertoires from subjects exposed to, actively infected with, or recovered from COVID-19. HLA class I and class II types, where available, came from metadata supplied by the sample provider rather than from assay-based typing.

The immunoSEQ Assay, a bias-controlled multiplex PCR, was used to amplify TCRbeta CDR3 regions from genomic DNA. In the original analysis: The number of nucleated cells in each sample was estimated by amplification of reference gene primers within the assay. To quantify the absolute abundance of each unique TCRbeta CDR3 rearrangement, sequence reads were collapsed and filtered. For each sample, productive Simpson clonality was calculated by taking the square root of Simpson's diversity index across productive rearrangements. TCRdb took over this immuneACCESS table, retaining in-frame rearrangements with V and J assigned. Such tables are incomplete; in checked studies, under half of the missing clones stem from an unresolved V gene, and the remainder is unexplained. That table furnishes V, J and clone size, whereas the DNA furnished D and trimming. This sample has hundreds of thousands of clones in its table, and 75% to 90% of those were observed once. The ten largest make up 3.3% of the sample.

Broader findings and caveats from the paper: Clinical and demographic metadata were provided uncurated, with the amount varying by source and participant.

Enrolling through a virtual design, the prospective study's participants ranged in age from roughly 18 to 89 years and lived across 24 United States geographic areas. In the prospective study, participants were assigned to cohorts based on the clinical history participants reported in a screening survey and a study questionnaire. In the prospective study, whole blood, serum and a nasopharyngeal or oropharyngeal swab were collected from each participant by mobile phlebotomists. Additional blood draws and questionnaires over an approximately two-month period could optionally be provided by prospective study participants. Before DNA extraction, prospective study blood samples were shipped either frozen or at room temperature. For this clone: What antigen it recognizes has not been identified. Base qualities were left out, and no much larger clone turns up one base away.

The source material was PBMCs or T cells enriched from blood (not recorded which). The receptor was isolated from a woman aged 35 to 49 with acute COVID-19.

The CDR3 reads CASSFSTSSYNEQFF. The DNA reads TGCGCCAGCAGCTTTAGCACTAGCTCCTACAATGAGCAGTTCTTC. Recombination linked TRBV5-1 to TRBJ2-1; the D gene is perhaps TRBD2, on 5 matching bases. The CDR3 runs 15 residues from the cysteine to the phenylalanine. Just CDR3 DNA is preserved here, 45 bases in frame from base 1. The V and J ends are trimmed by 2 bases and 0 bases, leaving 9 bases between them. CDR1 is given as SGHRS and CDR2 as YFSETQ, both from the germline V gene.